This TCR beta chain was found in a study of T cells in Graves' hyperthyroidism and ophthalmopathy. The CDR3 length is 14 residues. CDR1 and CDR2 from the germline V gene are MNHNS and SASEGT. V lost 6 bases to trimming and J lost 5 bases, with 17 bases between them. Amplification of TCR beta CDR3 regions was performed using RNA transcripts as template. RT-PCR in the first round (using the HTBI primer set) targeted the TCR CDR3. Using its own MiXCR run on the multiplex PCR reads, TCRdb lists one record per CDR3 protein. The top ten hold about 40% of the sample, which has 250,000 to 300,000 distinct CDR3 sequences, 15% to 20% seen once.

The chain is built from TRBV6-1 and TRBJ2-7; the D gene is possibly TRBD2 (6 bases). This sequence was found in a man aged 50 to 60 with Graves' ophthalmopathy. The material sequenced was blood. CDR3 nucleotide sequence: TGTGCCAGCAGCCTCCGGGACTCCGCAGACGAGCAGTACTTC. Translating it yields CASSLRDSADEQYF.